This paragraph covers one TCR beta chain sequence. What it recognizes is unknown. The CDR3 spans 17 residues. Time point indicated: late sampling 161 to 241 days after vaccination in a few convalescent patients. Treatment defined: roughly 11-day PBMC culture with coronavirus spike peptide pools or control peptides (ViraFEST assay). The Oncomine TCR Beta short-read assay was applied to DNA of cultured CD4+ T cells. TCRdb independently ran MiXCR on the PCR reads; one entry per CDR3 protein. The table has roughly 18,000 distinct CDR3 sequences, around 52% seen once. This sample is drawn from a study of vaccination and CD4 T cells after COVID-19.

The sample here was CD4+ T cells from blood, cultured in vitro, taken about 7 months after SARS-CoV-2 vaccination. The chain recombines TRBV21-1 with TRBJ2-6. TRBV21-1 is assigned pseudogene status. The clonotype comes from a human donor who had recovered from COVID-19. The CDR3 DNA follows: TGTGCCAGCAGCAAAGAGGTTGTCATGACTGGGGCCAACGTCCTGACTTTC. Protein sequence: CASSKEVVMTGANVLTF.